One and the same sample provided the 18 T cell receptor beta chains below, sequenced in a study of blood T cell repertoires in COVID-19 (TCRdb year 2020). Library creation used the immunoSEQ multiplex PCR assay. The immuneACCESS repertoire file appears here via TCRdb, limited to in-frame rearrangements. These files lack a portion of the clones; in checked studies, under half of the deficit traces to unresolved V genes, and the cause of the others is not known. The sample table contains 100,000 to 150,000 clones; only one count was recorded for around 88% of them. The ten largest clonotypes hold under 2.5% of the sample. Sequenced material: PBMCs or T cells enriched from blood (not recorded which). The receptors come from a woman between 50 and 59 years old who had recovered from COVID-19.

The V gene is TRBV29-1, the J gene TRBJ2-5; TRBD1 agrees at 8 bases. Germline V gives CDR1 SQVTM, CDR2 ANQGSEA. Trimming took 6 bases from V and 5 from J; bases not matched to a gene: 8. CDR3 size: 13 residues. CDR3 nucleotide sequence: TGCAGCGTCGGTTACACAGGGGGTGAGACCCAGTACTTC. Its protein is CSVGYTGGETQYF. Together with reference TRBV29-1 and TRBJ2-5, the CDR3 gives the full variable domain: SAVISQKPSRDICQRGTSLTIQCQVDSQVTMMFWYRQQPGQSLTLIATANQGSEATYESGFVIDKFPISRPNLTFSTLTVSNMSPEDSSIYLCSVGYTGGETQYFGPGTRLLVL.

V and J are TRBV12-5 and TRBJ2-3; a weak D match, TRBD2 (5 bases). The CDR3 extends over 15 amino acids. Per the germline V gene, CDR1 is LGHNT and CDR2 is FRNRAP. Trimming shortened V by 0 bases and J by 3 bases, and 10 bases separated the two germline ends. The CDR3 DNA reads TGTGCTAGTGGTTTGGTACTCGGGGTAACAGATACGCAGTATTTT. Translated, it gives CASGLVLGVTDTQYF. The full variable domain, its missing parts supplied by reference TRBV12-5 and TRBJ2-3, is DARVTQTPRHKVTEMGQEVTMRCQPILGHNTVFWYRQTMMQGLELLAYFRNRAPLDDSGMPKDRFSAEMPDATLATLKIQPSEPRDSAVYFCASGLVLGVTDTQYFGPGTRLTVL.

The chain joins TRBV2 to TRBJ2-7; TRBD1 is a possible D gene (5 bases). V was pared by 5 bases and J by 10 bases, with 12 bases between. Germline-derived CDR1 and CDR2 are SNHLY and FYNNEI. This CDR3 region has 11 residues. CDR3 nucleotides: TGTGCCAGCAGTTTAGACAGTCTCCAGTACTTC. Protein sequence: CASSLDSLQYF.

V and J are TRBV28 and TRBJ1-2; 8 nucleotides agree with TRBD1. Trimming removed 1 base from V and 9 bases from J; junction bases left unmatched: 10. Germline CDR1 MDHEN, CDR2 SYDVKM. The CDR3 loop spans 15 amino acids. CDR3 protein: CASSLSPGTGFSYTF. The CDR3 nucleotides read TGTGCCAGCAGTTTATCTCCCGGGACAGGTTTTAGCTACACCTTC.

This rearrangement joins TRBV5-1 to TRBJ1-2; 10 nucleotides match TRBD1. Trimming removed 4 bases from V and 6 bases from J; junction bases left unmatched: 6. Per the germline V gene, CDR1 is SGHRS and CDR2 is YFSETQ. The length of the CDR3 is 14 residues. DNA for the CDR3: TGCGCCAGCAGCGCCGGGACAGGGGCCAATGGCTACACCTTC. It encodes CASSAGTGANGYTF.

The chain recombines TRBV11-3 with TRBJ1-3; D perhaps matches TRBD1 (6 bases). CDR1 and CDR2 (germline): SGHNT, YENEEA. V was cut by 4 bases and J by 9 bases, with 13 bases left in between. CDR3 length: 13 residues. Here the CDR3 DNA reads TGTGCCAGCAGCTCGAAGGGACATGCCACCATATATTTT. Translated: CASSSKGHATIYF.

This chain links TRBV15 with TRBJ2-7; 8 positions match TRBD2. This CDR3 region has 17 residues. Germline lookup yields CDR1 LNHNV and CDR2 YYDKDF (reference sequence). J lost 0 bases, V lost 3 bases, and 10 bases had no gene match. The DNA of the CDR3 is TGTGCCACCAGCAGGGGTCCGGGACTAGTTGACTCCTACGAGCAGTACTTC. Translated: CATSRGPGLVDSYEQYF.

This sequence joins TRBV30 and TRBJ2-5; D perhaps matches TRBD1 (5 bases). Germline loops: CDR1 GTSNPN, CDR2 SVGIG (reference sequence). The CDR3 length is 12 residues. The V end was cut by 2 bases, the J end by 6 bases, with 10 bases between. This CDR3 reads CAWSPTGKTQYF. Written as DNA, the CDR3 is TGTGCCTGGAGTCCCACAGGAAAGACCCAGTACTTC.

This clone was observed a handful of times. The rearrangement joins TRBV19 to TRBJ1-1; D ambiguous. Trimming stripped 6 bases from V and 10 bases from J, with 12 bases between. CDR1 LNHDA and CDR2 SQIVND come from the germline V gene (reference sequence). This CDR3 is 11 amino acids long. CDR3: CASSSEARAFF. In nucleotides, the CDR3 is TGTGCCAGTAGCTCCGAGGCCCGAGCTTTCTTT.

The chain employs TRBV13 and TRBJ1-1; D is possibly TRBD1 (6 bases). CDR3 length: 13 amino acids. Trimming removed 5 bases at V and 4 bases at J, with 11 bases between. CDR1 and CDR2 from the germline V gene are PRHDT and FYEKMQ (reference sequence). The CDR3: CASSLDRTTEAFF. In DNA, the CDR3 is TGTGCCAGCAGCCTAGACAGGACCACTGAAGCTTTCTTT.

The J gene is TRBJ1-2, the V gene TRBV3-1 (or the pseudogene TRBV3-2); 8 bases agree with TRBD1. The CDR3 has 16 residues. Germline values: CDR1 LGHDT, CDR2 YNNKEL (reference sequence). V dropped 5 bases and J dropped 8; count of bases not matched to a gene: 16. The CDR3 region is CASSKQTGAASLGYTF. The DNA of the CDR3 is TGTGCCAGCAGCAAGCAGACAGGGGCCGCTTCTCTGGGCTACACCTTC.

J is TRBJ1-1 and V is TRBV4-1; 12 bases map to TRBD1. Germline CDR1 and CDR2: MGHRA and YSYEKL. The CDR3 runs 17 residues. The V gene end was trimmed by 5 bases and the J gene end by 5 bases; junction bases not matched to a gene: 12. CDR3 DNA: TGCGCCAGCAGCTCCCTCCCGGGACAGGGGGCTAGTACTGAAGCTTTCTTT. Translating gives CASSSLPGQGASTEAFF.

The chain joins TRBV7-2 to TRBJ2-6; the D is unclear. Trimming took off 2 bases at V and 0 bases at J, with 8 bases between the two ends. Germline V gene lookup returns CDR1 SGHTA and CDR2 FQGNSA. The CDR3 loop spans 16 amino acids. The DNA of the CDR3 is TGTGCCAGCAGCTTAACCAGGAACTCTGGGGCCAACGTCCTGACTTTC. As protein: CASSLTRNSGANVLTF.

This chain connects TRBV19 to TRBJ2-2; 14 nucleotides align to TRBD2. CDR3 length: 16 amino acids. Trimming took 5 bases from V and 5 from J; bases not matched to a gene: 4. Germline assignment: CDR1 LNHDA and CDR2 SQIVND (reference sequence). CDR3 amino acids: CASSPRTSGGTGELFF. CDR3 sequence (DNA): TGTGCCAGTAGTCCGCGGACTAGCGGGGGGACCGGGGAGCTGTTTTTT. Full variable domain (remainder filled in from reference TRBV19 and TRBJ2-2): DGGITQSPKYLFRKEGQNVTLSCEQNLNHDAMYWYRQDPGQGLRLIYYSQIVNDFQKGDIAEGYSVSREKKESFPLTVTSAQKNPTAFYLCASSPRTSGGTGELFFGEGSRLTVL.

This clone occurred once. The chain combines TRBV9 with TRBJ2-3, with 13 bases lining up with TRBD2. CDR3 size: 16 residues. Germline V CDR1 and CDR2: SGDLS, YYNGEE. J lost 3 bases, V lost 4 bases, and 5 bases had no gene match. The CDR3 nucleotides read TGTGCCAGCAGCACTAGCGGGGGGGCCTCAACAGATACGCAGTATTTT. Its translation is CASSTSGGASTDTQYF.

The J gene is TRBJ1-1, the V gene TRBV3-1 (or the pseudogene TRBV3-2), with TRBD1 matching 8 bases. CDR1 LGHDT and CDR2 YNNKEL come from the germline V gene (reference sequence). V lost 4 bases and J lost 2; bases outside the gene matches: 6. The CDR3 has 15 residues. The CDR3 DNA sequence: TGTGCCAGCAGCCGGTTTGGGACAGGAAACACTGAAGCTTTCTTT. It codes for CASSRFGTGNTEAFF.

The rearrangement joins TRBV27 to TRBJ1-6, with a weak D call TRBD1 (6 bases). The CDR3 sequence is 14 residues long. Germline assignment: CDR1 MNHEY and CDR2 SMNVEV (reference sequence). The V end lost 3 bases, the J end lost 7 bases, and 10 bases lay between the germline ends. The CDR3 is CASSFPGVNSPLHF. CDR3 nucleotides: TGTGCCAGCAGTTTCCCAGGGGTAAATTCACCCCTCCACTTT.

V gene TRBV5-1 combines with J gene TRBJ1-6; possibly TRBD1 for D (6 bases). In germline, CDR1 is SGHRS, CDR2 YFSETQ. Trimming took 0 bases from V and 9 from J, leaving 13 bases between them. This CDR3 spans 15 amino acids. The CDR3 loop reads CASSLAPGGLSPLHF. The CDR3 DNA reads as TGCGCCAGCAGCTTGGCCCCGGGGGGCCTTTCACCCCTCCACTTT.